What follows are 18 T cell receptor beta chains derived from one specimen sequenced in a study of technical replicates of blood from a few donors. Sequencing used immunoSEQ multiplex PCR; TCRdb keeps in-frame clones, though not all of them. The sample records 75,000 to 95,000 clones, about 90% being singletons. The specimen was T cells isolated from PBMCs. The receptors originated from a human donor in good health.

This chain joins TRBV5-1 and TRBJ2-3; the match to TRBD1 covers 7 bases. V lost 3 bases, J lost 2 bases, and 12 bases stayed unmatched. This CDR3 spans 17 amino acids. Germline loops: CDR1 SGHRS, CDR2 YFSETQ. The CDR3 here is CASSWSNDRVNTDTQYF. CDR3 in DNA: TGCGCCAGCAGCTGGAGCAACGACAGGGTAAACACAGATACGCAGTATTTT. The whole variable domain, remainder taken from reference TRBV5-1 and TRBJ2-3, is KAGVTQTPRYLIKTRGQQVTLSCSPISGHRSVSWYQQTPGQGLQFLFEYFSETQRNKGNFPGRFSGRQFSNSRSEMNVSTLELGDSALYLCASSWSNDRVNTDTQYFGPGTRLTVL.

This clone appeared a few times. The rearrangement joins TRBV6-5 to TRBJ1-1; 7 bases line up with TRBD1. The CDR3 extends over 14 amino acids. V gave up 2 bases and J gave up 7 bases; unmatched junction bases: 7. Germline-derived CDR1 and CDR2 are MNHEY and SVGAGI. The CDR3 coding sequence is TGTGCCAGCAGTTACGATGGACAGGAGCTTGAAGCTTTCTTT. This gives the protein CASSYDGQELEAFF.

The chain is built from TRBV6-6 and TRBJ2-3; TRBD1 matches at 7 bases. CDR3 length: 16 residues. The V gene's germline CDR1 is MNHNY and CDR2 SVGAGI (reference sequence). J was trimmed by 0 bases and V by 6 bases; bases with no gene match: 9. The CDR3 is CASRFPGQASTDTQYF. The CDR3 DNA is TGTGCCAGCAGGTTCCCCGGACAGGCTAGCACAGATACGCAGTATTTT.

Turning to this clone: Additional DNA sequences in this sample encode the identical CDR3. The rearrangement uses TRBV5-1 and TRBJ2-2; D possibly corresponds to TRBD1 (6 bases). From germline, CDR1 is SGHRS and CDR2 YFSETQ. The CDR3 consists of 13 residues. V dropped 2 bases and J dropped 5 bases, with 7 bases sitting between them. The CDR3 nucleotides read TGCGCCAGCAGCTTAACAGGGACCGGGGAGCTGTTTTTT. Translation gives CASSLTGTGELFF.

The J gene is TRBJ2-7, the V gene TRBV6-5; no firm D call. From germline, CDR1 is MNHEY and CDR2 SVGAGI. V lost 7 bases and J lost 3, with 10 bases in between. The CDR3 sequence is 12 residues long. In nucleotides, the CDR3 is TGTGCCAGCACTGGGCTATTCTACGAGCAGTACTTC. Translating it yields CASTGLFYEQYF.

The gene calls are TRBV9 and TRBJ2-1, with a weak D call TRBD2 (5 bases). V lost 0 bases and J 4 bases, leaving 11 bases between the germline ends. This CDR3 has 15 residues. Germline CDR1 is SGDLS and CDR2 is YYNGEE. This chain's CDR3 is CASSVEGSGYNEQFF. The CDR3 region has the DNA TGTGCCAGCAGCGTAGAAGGGAGTGGGTACAATGAGCAGTTCTTC.

The chain links TRBV18 to TRBJ1-5; possible D gene TRBD1, 6 bases. V dropped 5 bases and J dropped 4 bases, with 12 bases sitting between them. The CDR3 runs to 14 residues. CDR1 and CDR2 (germline): KGHSH, LQKENI. CDR3 DNA sequence: TGTGCCAGCTCAGCAGGGGAAGGAAATCAGCCCCAGCATTTT. Its protein is CASSAGEGNQPQHF.

The rearrangement uses TRBV4-2 and TRBJ1-1; D gene unclear. This CDR3 is 13 amino acids long. Looked up from germline, CDR1 is LGHNA and CDR2 is YNFKEQ. The V and J ends lost 3 bases and 1 base respectively, with 6 bases between them. The DNA of the CDR3 is TGTGCCAGCAGCCAGGCGGGGAACACTGAAGCTTTCTTT. Residues: CASSQAGNTEAFF.

The CDR3 is CASSLGQVDNQPQHF. The DNA of the CDR3 is TGTGCCAGCAGCTTAGGACAGGTCGACAATCAGCCCCAGCATTTT. This chain connects TRBV7-8 to TRBJ1-5, with D possibly TRBD1 on 6 matching bases. Trimming pared 1 base from V and 3 bases from J, leaving 10 bases between. Germline CDR1 is SGHVS and CDR2 is FQNEAQ. The CDR3 extends over 15 amino acids.

A note on this clone: Mismatch with germline at one junction end may stem from a read error. The chain combines TRBV7-2 with TRBJ2-7, with 9 positions matching TRBD2. The CDR3 sequence is 14 residues long. Germline V gives CDR1 SGHTA, CDR2 FQGNSA. The CDR3: CASSSYLRGLANGF. The CDR3 nucleotides are TGTGCCAGCAGCTCCTACCTCAGGGGACTAGCAAATGGTTTC.

The chain links TRBV5-4 to TRBJ2-3; TRBD2 matches at 12 bases. J was trimmed by 0 bases and V by 4 bases; bases with no gene match: 3. CDR1 is SGHNT, CDR2 YYREEE, per germline (reference sequence). This CDR3 is built from 16 residues. The CDR3 bases are TGTGCCAGCAGCGCAGGACTAGCGGGGAGCACAGATACGCAGTATTTT. The encoded protein is CASSAGLAGSTDTQYF.

This clone was picked up one time. V usage is TRBV6-1 and J usage is TRBJ2-7; 9 bases align to TRBD1. V was pared by 6 bases and J by 6 bases, with 12 bases of the junction left unmatched. This CDR3 is built from 15 residues. The germline V gene encodes CDR1 MNHNS and CDR2 SASEGT. The CDR3 DNA is TGTGCCAGCAGGGGGGGTTTAGGGACAGGGCTCGAGCAGTACTTC. Protein: CASRGGLGTGLEQYF.

This clone was observed at least ten times. The V and J genes are TRBV6-5 and TRBJ2-7, with TRBD1 identical over 10 bases. V was clipped by 0 bases and J by 4 bases; unmatched bases: 3. The CDR3 extends over 15 amino acids. Germline loops: CDR1 MNHEY, CDR2 SVGAGI. CDR3 coding DNA: TGTGCCAGCAGTTACTCTTGGGGACAGGGGTACGAGCAGTACTTC. Translation: CASSYSWGQGYEQYF.

V and J are TRBV11-3 and TRBJ2-2; the D gene is possibly TRBD2 (7 bases). Germline assignment: CDR1 SGHNT and CDR2 YENEEA. This CDR3 has 18 residues. Trimming pared 8 bases from V and 3 bases from J, leaving 25 bases between. The CDR3 DNA follows: TGTGCCAGCCACAGCTTAGAGATGGCGGGGGCGGACACCGGGGAGCTGTTTTTT. It yields the protein CASHSLEMAGADTGELFF.

This clone was observed a single time. V is TRBV7-9 and J is TRBJ2-7; TRBD1 matches 9 bases. This CDR3 has 14 amino acids. Germline V gene data show CDR1 as SEHNR and CDR2 as FQNEAQ (reference sequence). Trimming cost V 5 bases and J 5 bases; bases outside gene matches: 7. DNA for the CDR3: TGTGCCAGCAGCACTAGACAGGGGGTCCACGAGCAGTACTTC. Its protein is CASSTRQGVHEQYF. Full variable domain (rest looked up from reference TRBV7-9 and TRBJ2-7): DTGVSQNPRHKITKRGQNVTFRCDPISEHNRLYWYRQTLGQGPEFLTYFQNEAQLEKSRLLSDRFSAERPKGSFSTLEIQRTEQGDSAMYLCASSTRQGVHEQYFGPGTRLTVT.

CDR3 coding DNA: TGCAGCGTTGAAGGCCAACCGGGACAGGGTAACTACGAGCAGTACTTC. Protein: CSVEGQPGQGNYEQYF. The chain has TRBV29-1 and TRBJ2-7, with 9 bases identical to TRBD1. Germline V gives CDR1 SQVTM, CDR2 ANQGSEA. V was clipped by 1 base and J by 3 bases; unmatched bases: 10. The CDR3 extends over 16 amino acids.

The chain couples TRBV6-4 to TRBJ2-1; 9 bases fit TRBD1. Germline loops: CDR1 MRHNA, CDR2 SNTAGT. Germline trimming cut 2 bases from V and 7 bases from J; bases unmatched to any gene: 6. There are 15 residues in the CDR3. Here the CDR3 DNA reads TGTGCCAGCAGTGACCCGGGACAGGGTAAGAATGAGCAGTTCTTC. It is translated as CASSDPGQGKNEQFF.

This rearrangement joins TRBV28 to TRBJ2-4; maybe TRBD1 (6 bases). Germline-derived CDR1 and CDR2 are MDHEN and SYDVKM. V gave up 2 bases and J gave up 6 bases, with 17 bases separating them. The CDR3 has 16 amino acids. The CDR3 loop is CASSLNTGGGLNIQYF. CDR3 nucleotide sequence: TGTGCCAGCAGTTTAAATACAGGTGGGGGCCTAAACATTCAGTACTTC.